This T cell receptor beta chain came from a study of T cell repertoires in cytomegalovirus infection. Whole-study context: Peptides in the study included HLA-C-restricted and HLA-B-restricted CMV epitopes. Public signatures in TCR beta pointed to CMV infection and matching HLA type.

Study observations and caveats: Carriers of CMV and the relevant HLA type were discriminated by public TCR beta frequency. There were HLA-C-restricted CMV-specific TCR beta clonotypes dominating the ex vivo response.

CDR1 is SGHVS and CDR2 is FNYEAQ in the germline V gene. The CDR3 consists of 15 residues. After removal of 5 bases from V and 1 base from J, the junction contained 4 bases not matched to a gene. TCRdb redid the calling of the reads with MiXCR, one entry per CDR3 protein. The sample records about 770,000 distinct CDR3 sequences, 25% to 35% being singletons. This clonotype was seen ten or more times. Its antigen is unidentified. J is TRBJ2-5 and V is TRBV7-6; 10 nucleotides match TRBD2. Material: cultured CD8+ T cells from PBMCs, obtained from culture after CMV antigen stimulation. This receptor was obtained from a human donor in good health (CMV status not recorded). Some clones in this sample may be carry-over from other donors' samples. The CDR3 here is CASSRSGGSQETQYF. Here the CDR3 DNA reads TGTGCCAGCAGCCGTAGCGGGGGGAGCCAAGAGACCCAGTACTTC.